These T cell receptor beta chains were read from a single sample in a study of blood T cell repertoires in COVID-19. Libraries were prepared by immunoSEQ multiplex PCR; TCRdb keeps only in-frame clonotypes and omits some of them. The sample holds some 250,000 clones, about 86% seen once. Sequencing input: peripheral blood. The source of these receptors is an elderly man with acute or convalescent COVID-19. CDR3s include the opening cysteine and the closing phenylalanine or tryptophan. A D gene is named only where the DNA matches it firmly. The size field is filled for only some rows; it gives once, few, many or a size class.

clone_size	v_call	d_call	j_call	cdr3_aa	cdr3_nt
once	TRBV18	-	TRBJ2-7	CASSPGTGSYEQYF	TGTGCCAGCTCACCCGGGACTGGGTCCTACGAGCAGTACTTC
-	TRBV11-2	TRBD1	TRBJ1-6	CASSLEGTGVYNSPLHF	TGTGCCAGCAGCTTAGAAGGGACAGGAGTCTATAATTCACCCCTCCACTTT
-	TRBV19	-	TRBJ1-4	CASSVETGFTNEKLFF	TGTGCCAGTAGTGTCGAAACGGGGTTTACTAATGAAAAACTGTTTTTT
-	TRBV18	TRBD1	TRBJ2-5	CASSPGQGMGETQYF	TGTGCCAGCTCACCGGGACAGGGGATGGGAGAGACCCAGTACTTC
-	TRBV24-1	-	TRBJ1-5	CATSDPSQGPYQPQHF	TGTGCCACCAGTGACCCCTCACAGGGACCTTATCAGCCCCAGCATTTT
few	TRBV19	TRBD1	TRBJ1-2	CASTGQGTNYGYTF	TGTGCCAGTACCGGACAGGGAACTAACTATGGCTACACCTTC
-	TRBV5-1	TRBD1	TRBJ1-4	CASSGGQGIANEKLFF	TGCGCCAGCAGCGGAGGACAGGGGATAGCTAATGAAAAACTGTTTTTT
-	TRBV19	TRBD1	TRBJ2-5	CASSPGQGMWETQYF	TGTGCCAGTAGTCCCGGACAGGGGATGTGGGAGACCCAGTACTTC
-	TRBV5-1	TRBD2	TRBJ2-5	CASSRTSGQETQYF	TGCGCCAGCAGCAGGACTAGCGGGCAAGAGACCCAGTACTTC
once	TRBV5-6	-	TRBJ2-5	CASSLRSYQETQYF	TGTGCCAGCAGCCTGAGGAGCTACCAAGAGACCCAGTACTTC
-	TRBV6-6	-	TRBJ2-1	CASSPQGVSSYNEQFF	TGTGCCAGCAGCCCCCAAGGGGTTAGCTCCTACAATGAGCAGTTCTTC
-	TRBV28	-	TRBJ2-2	CAIPLTGTKNTGELFF	TGTGCCATCCCGCTTACAGGGACTAAGAACACCGGGGAGCTGTTTTTT
-	TRBV3-1/TRBV3-2	TRBD1	TRBJ2-6	CASSSTGLSGANVLTF	TGTGCCAGCAGTTCGACAGGGCTCTCTGGGGCCAACGTCCTGACTTTC
-	TRBV3-1/TRBV3-2	-	TRBJ2-5	CASSQDSRGTQETQYF	TGTGCCAGCAGCCAAGATTCCCGGGGAACCCAAGAGACCCAGTACTTC
-	TRBV21-1	-	TRBJ1-6	CASSLVGQRSSYNSPLHF	TGTGCCAGCAGCCTTGTGGGCCAGAGAAGCTCCTATAATTCACCCCTCCACTTT
-	TRBV30	TRBD2	TRBJ2-1	CAWSTRTSGGPGRDEQFF	TGTGCCTGGAGCACTAGGACTAGCGGGGGGCCGGGGCGCGATGAGCAGTTCTTC
-	TRBV9	TRBD2	TRBJ2-1	CASSVDFAGGPLGYNEQFF	TGTGCCAGCAGCGTAGATTTTGCGGGAGGGCCTTTGGGCTACAATGAGCAGTTCTTC
once	TRBV7-9	-	TRBJ1-1	CASSLQGNTEAFF	TGTGCCAGCAGCCTACAGGGAAACACTGAAGCTTTCTTT
-	TRBV20-1	-	TRBJ2-1	CRASELNEQFF	TGCAGGGCTAGCGAGCTTAATGAGCAGTTCTTC
-	TRBV12-3/TRBV12-4	-	TRBJ2-2	CASSWGGWGELFF	TGTGCCAGCAGTTGGGGGGGCTGGGGGGAGCTGTTTTTT
once	TRBV7-2	-	TRBJ2-3	CASSPSRGHGTDTQYF	TGTGCCAGCAGCCCATCCCGGGGACACGGCACAGATACGCAGTATTTT
once	TRBV28	-	TRBJ1-1	CASEANTEAFF	TGTGCCAGCGAAGCAAACACTGAAGCTTTCTTT
-	TRBV6-6	TRBD1	TRBJ1-5	CASSPTGGLNQPQHF	TGTGCCAGCAGCCCGACAGGGGGCCTTAATCAGCCCCAGCATTTT
few	TRBV5-1	-	TRBJ2-7	CASSLVTYEQYF	TGCGCCAGCAGCTTGGTAACCTACGAGCAGTACTTC
once	TRBV18	TRBD1	TRBJ1-1	CASSQRTGLMNTEAFF	TGTGCCAGCTCACAACGGACAGGGTTAATGAACACTGAAGCTTTCTTT
few	TRBV5-1	-	TRBJ1-1	CASSWAEGTEAFF	TGCGCCAGCAGCTGGGCCGAGGGCACTGAAGCTTTCTTT
-	TRBV5-1	-	TRBJ1-3	CASSLNGHSGNTIYF	TGCGCCAGCAGCTTGAACGGACACTCTGGAAACACCATATATTTT
-	TRBV5-4	TRBD2	TRBJ2-1	CASSPGAGGYNEQFF	TGTGCCAGCAGCCCAGGAGCGGGAGGTTACAATGAGCAGTTCTTC
few	TRBV19	-	TRBJ1-5	CASLLLATGNQPQHF	TGTGCCAGCCTGCTTTTGGCCACCGGCAATCAGCCCCAGCATTTT
-	TRBV7-2	TRBD1	TRBJ1-2	CASSKGTGGRFGYTF	TGTGCCAGCAGCAAGGGGACAGGGGGACGGTTTGGCTACACCTTC
-	TRBV5-5	TRBD1	TRBJ2-2	CASSSGQGANTGELFF	TGTGCCAGCAGCTCCGGACAGGGGGCGAACACCGGGGAGCTGTTTTTT
-	TRBV3-1/TRBV3-2	TRBD2	TRBJ2-7	CASSPTTSGLYEQYF	TGTGCCAGCAGCCCTACGACTAGCGGCCTGTACGAGCAGTACTTC
-	TRBV4-1	-	TRBJ1-5	CASSQEGGNNQPQHF	TGCGCCAGCAGCCAAGAAGGAGGGAACAATCAGCCCCAGCATTTT
-	TRBV3-1/TRBV3-2	TRBD2	TRBJ2-3	CASSQSIGVAGTDTQYF	TGTGCCAGCAGCCAATCCATAGGGGTAGCGGGAACAGATACGCAGTATTTT
-	TRBV30	-	TRBJ1-4	CAWRRAPTKEKLFF	TGTGCCTGGAGGCGCGCCCCGACAAAAGAAAAACTGTTTTTT
-	TRBV28	-	TRBJ2-7	CASSLDSFRSYEQYF	TGTGCCAGCAGCCTGGACAGTTTCCGCTCCTACGAGCAGTACTTC
-	TRBV4-1	TRBD1	TRBJ2-3	CASSQAPGQGGPWGTDTQYF	TGCGCCAGCAGCCAAGCCCCGGGACAGGGGGGGCCTTGGGGCACAGATACGCAGTATTTT
once	TRBV2	-	TRBJ2-3	CASSAQGVSTDTQYF	TGTGCCAGCAGTGCACAGGGAGTTAGCACAGATACGCAGTATTTT
-	TRBV2	-	TRBJ1-2	CASSREGWGYGYTF	TGTGCCAGCAGTAGGGAGGGGTGGGGCTATGGCTACACCTTC
-	TRBV6-5	TRBD2	TRBJ2-5	CAARGDQETQYF	TGTGCCGCGCGGGGGGACCAAGAGACCCAGTACTTC
-	TRBV2	-	TRBJ1-2	CASSGQLNNGYTF	TGTGCCAGCAGCGGACAGCTTAACAATGGCTACACCTTC
-	TRBV11-2	-	TRBJ1-2	CASSPPQGIGYGYTF	TGTGCCAGCAGTCCGCCGCAGGGGATAGGCTATGGCTACACCTTC
-	TRBV7-2	-	TRBJ2-7	CASSLGGAVSSYEQYF	TGTGCCAGCAGCTTAGGTGGGGCGGTTAGCTCCTACGAGCAGTACTTC
once	TRBV16	-	TRBJ2-7	CASSPMTGMAYEQYF	TGTGCCAGCAGCCCCATGACGGGGATGGCCTACGAGCAGTACTTC
-	TRBV5-5	TRBD1	TRBJ2-5	CASSWGQGSYQETQYF	TGTGCCAGCAGCTGGGGACAGGGGTCGTACCAAGAGACCCAGTACTTC